The T cell receptor (beta chain) described here comes from a study of regulatory T cells in long-lasting Graves disease. General study findings and limits: Newly diagnosed Graves' patients exceeded persistent ones in TCR diversity. Peripheral blood was the sole material, not thyroid tissue.

Investigators prepared the TCR beta libraries by applying iRepertoire HTBI primers and Arm-PCR of CDR3 regions. TCRdb reprocessed the multiplex PCR reads with MiXCR, giving one entry per CDR3 protein. This sample has 530,000 or so distinct CDR3 sequences; around 16% occur once, and the top ten carry more than 10%. Germline V CDR1 and CDR2: MNHNS, SASEGT. This CDR3 contains 14 residues. V trimming: 10 bases; J trimming: 2 bases; junction bases outside the gene matches: 8. This clonotype showed up many times. Its antigen remains unidentified. Sample time point: newly diagnosed GD, antithyroid drugs for less than 3 months. Researchers made the TCR library from RNA that was extracted from PBMCs. These data also featured in a second study, about T cells in Graves' hyperthyroidism and ophthalmopathy. Turning to that study: The HTBI primer set drove a first-round RT-PCR of the TCR CDR3.

This TCR derives from a man between 18 and 35 years old with Graves disease. The input for sequencing was peripheral blood mononuclear cells (PBMCs), taken at new diagnosis, from a patient treated with antithyroid drugs. V gene TRBV6-1 combines with J gene TRBJ2-7; TRBD2 aligns across 10 bases. CDR3 amino acids: CAIHIAGGTYEQYF. CDR3 nucleotides: TGTGCCATACATATAGCGGGAGGCACCTACGAGCAGTACTTC.